This TCR beta chain was obtained from a study of T-cell reconstitution after alpha-beta-depleted transplantation in children. Using unique molecular identifiers, the investigators prepared the TCRbeta library. Via MiXCR, TCRdb re-called the PCR reads, giving one row per CDR3 protein. Of approximately 510,000 distinct CDR3 sequences listed, around 19% were seen once; the top ten hold 3% to 3.5%. This clonotype was recorded a few times. V was pared by 5 bases and J by 6 bases, with 6 bases of the junction left unmatched. Germline V gene sequence: CDR1 MNHNS, CDR2 SASEGT. The CDR3 is made up of 14 amino acids.

This chain uses TRBV6-1 with TRBJ1-1, with 10 positions matching TRBD1. This receptor was taken from a human donor who donated a stem cell graft to a child with acute lymphoblastic leukemia. Material: PBMCs from the stem cell graft donor, obtained from the stem cell graft. This CDR3 reads CASSLTGGASEAFF. The CDR3, as DNA: TGTGCCAGCAGTCTGACAGGGGGCGCATCTGAAGCTTTCTTT.